The 22 T cell receptor beta chains in this list originate from one sample, sequenced in a study of siplizumab effects on memory and regulatory T cells. TCRdb's table, derived via immunoSEQ multiplex PCR, lists solely in-frame clones and lacks some. The sample yields over 85,000 clones, roughly 96% seen once. The sequenced sample consisted of naive CD4+ T cells sorted from blood. Receptor source: a human donor in good health.

The V and J genes are TRBV19 and TRBJ2-3; TRBD1 aligns across 7 bases. Trimming cost V 11 bases and J 0 bases; bases outside gene matches: 8. There are 14 residues in the CDR3. Germline V lookup: CDR1 LNHDA, CDR2 SQIVND (reference sequence). CDR3 DNA: TGTGCCTCTAGCCGGACAGGTAGCACAGATACGCAGTATTTT. Its translation is CASSRTGSTDTQYF.

This clone was seen only once. The chain has TRBV11-2 and TRBJ1-6, with a tentative D call TRBD1 (5 bases). There are 18 residues in the CDR3. CDR1 is SGHAT, CDR2 FQNNGV, per germline. V was pared by 5 bases and J by 10 bases, with 27 bases between. The CDR3 loop is CASSRDYRGTGLRSPLHF. The CDR3 DNA reads as TGTGCCAGCAGCCGGGACTACCGGGGTACAGGTCTAAGATCACCCCTCCACTTT.

The rearrangement joins TRBV7-2 to TRBJ2-3; unclear D gene. Germline CDR1 is SGHTA and CDR2 is FQGNSA. The CDR3 totals 12 residues. The V end was cut by 5 bases, the J end by 5 bases, with 8 bases between. DNA of the CDR3: TGTGCCAGCAGCCCCGGCCGAGATACGCAGTATTTT. It translates to CASSPGRDTQYF. Combining the CDR3 with reference TRBV7-2 and TRBJ2-3 gives the whole variable domain GAGVSQSPSNKVTEKGKDVELRCDPISGHTALYWYRQSLGQGLEFLIYFQGNSAPDKSGLPSDRFSAERTGGSVSTLTIQRTQQEDSAVYLCASSPGRDTQYFGPGTRLTVL.

V and J are TRBV6-5 and TRBJ1-2; D remains unclear. CDR1 and CDR2 from the germline V gene are MNHEY and SVGAGI. CDR3 length: 14 amino acids. With 1 base removed from V and 8 bases from J, the gap between germline ends came to 14 bases. The CDR3 coding sequence is TGTGCCAGCAGTTACTTACCGGGAACGCGGGGCTACACCTTC. Protein sequence: CASSYLPGTRGYTF.

This rearrangement joins TRBV11-3 to TRBJ2-1; TRBD1 matches 9 bases. Germline V gene data show CDR1 as SGHNT and CDR2 as YENEEA. Unmatched junction bases numbered 6, after V lost 5 bases and J lost 4 bases. This CDR3 has 15 amino acids. This CDR3 is CASSPGQGTYNEQFF. In DNA, the CDR3 is TGTGCCAGCAGCCCGGGACAGGGAACGTACAATGAGCAGTTCTTC.

The V and J genes are TRBV6-5 and TRBJ2-1; 8 bases fit TRBD1. The CDR3 loop spans 13 amino acids. V shed 9 bases and J 6 bases; nucleotides not matched to a gene: 7. Looked up from germline, CDR1 is MNHEY and CDR2 is SVGAGI. This chain's CDR3 is CASTGGLVNEQFF. In nucleotides, the CDR3 is TGTGCCAGTACAGGGGGTTTAGTCAATGAGCAGTTCTTC.

J is TRBJ1-2 and V is TRBV27; D is possibly TRBD1 (5 bases). The germline V and J ends were trimmed by 0 bases and 4 bases, with 12 bases remaining between them. The germline CDR1 and CDR2 sequences are MNHEY and SMNVEV (reference sequence). The CDR3 covers 15 residues. CDR3 nucleotides: TGTGCCAGCAGTTTATCCGGGGGTTTCGGCTATGGCTACACCTTC. Translating gives CASSLSGGFGYGYTF.

The chain recombines TRBV6-5 with TRBJ1-2, with D uncertain. V lost 0 bases and J 8 bases, leaving 10 bases between the germline ends. The germline gives CDR1 MNHEY, CDR2 SVGAGI. This CDR3 has 13 amino acids. This CDR3 reads CASSYSLKWGYTF. In DNA, the CDR3 is TGTGCCAGCAGTTACTCGTTGAAGTGGGGCTACACCTTC.

The CDR3 coding sequence is TGTGCCATCAGTGGCTCCGGGACTAGCGGGGGACCCCAGTACTTC. This codes for CAISGSGTSGGPQYF. The chain joins TRBV10-3 to TRBJ2-5; TRBD2 aligns across 14 bases. CDR1 and CDR2 from the germline V gene are ENHRY and SYGVKD. The CDR3 is 15 amino acids. Trimming took 4 bases from V and 9 from J; bases not matched to a gene: 7.

J is TRBJ2-7 and V is TRBV19; possible D gene TRBD1, 6 bases. The CDR3 runs 15 residues. V was cut by 4 bases and J by 5 bases, with 18 bases left in between. CDR1 LNHDA and CDR2 SQIVND come from the germline V gene (reference sequence). CDR3 in amino acids: CASSTKGQPTDEQYF. CDR3 nucleotide sequence: TGTGCCAGTAGTACAAAAGGACAGCCGACCGACGAGCAGTACTTC.

The chain has TRBV4-3 and TRBJ2-1; 8 bases are shared with TRBD2. The CDR3 extends over 17 amino acids. The trim removed 0 bases at V and 8 bases at J, leaving 12 bases unmatched. CDR1 LGHNA and CDR2 YSLEER come from the germline V gene. In DNA, the CDR3 is TGCGCCAGCAGCCAAGATGTGGTAGCGGGGCCCAGGGATGAGCAGTTCTTC. It is translated as CASSQDVVAGPRDEQFF.

This clone appeared once. The chain links TRBV19 to TRBJ1-2; D unresolved. Germline V gives CDR1 LNHDA, CDR2 SQIVND (reference sequence). V was pared by 1 base and J by 4 bases, with 13 bases between. This CDR3 contains 15 residues. The CDR3 DNA sequence: TGTGCCAGTAGTATAGTAAATCGGCTAGGCTATGGCTACACCTTC. This translates into CASSIVNRLGYGYTF. The entire variable domain, with the rest obtained from reference TRBV19 and TRBJ1-2, is as follows: DGGITQSPKYLFRKEGQNVTLSCEQNLNHDAMYWYRQDPGQGLRLIYYSQIVNDFQKGDIAEGYSVSREKKESFPLTVTSAQKNPTAFYLCASSIVNRLGYGYTFGSGTRLTVV.

The chain is built from TRBV10-3 and TRBJ1-3; 8 bases line up with TRBD1. The CDR3 has 17 residues. CDR1 is ENHRY and CDR2 is SYGVKD in the germline V gene. The V gene end was trimmed by 5 bases and the J gene end by 0 bases; junction bases not matched to a gene: 9. CDR3 loop: CAISYGSGTGSGNTIYF. In nucleotides, the CDR3 is TGTGCCATCAGTTACGGTAGCGGGACAGGCTCTGGAAACACCATATATTTT.

This chain links TRBV4-3 with TRBJ2-6; D gene ambiguous. The CDR3 is 16 residues long. Germline V CDR1 and CDR2: LGHNA, YSLEER. The V end was cut by 4 bases, the J end by 3 bases, with 13 bases between. CDR3 nucleotides: TGCGCCAGCAGCCCCAGTGTGTATCGTGGGGCCAACGTCCTGACTTTC. Translation: CASSPSVYRGANVLTF.

V and J are TRBV11-2 and TRBJ2-5; D not certain. The CDR3 is 15 residues long. Germline V gene lookup returns CDR1 SGHAT and CDR2 FQNNGV. V was shortened by 3 bases and J by 5 bases, with 16 bases between the two germline ends. CDR3 amino acids: CASSLLRVSGETQYF. In nucleotides, the CDR3 is TGTGCCAGCAGCTTGCTACGGGTATCTGGGGAGACCCAGTACTTC. The variable domain in full, with the rest retrieved from reference TRBV11-2 and TRBJ2-5, is EAGVAQSPRYKIIEKRQSVAFWCNPISGHATLYWYQQILGQGPKLLIQFQNNGVVDDSQLPKDRFSAERLKGVDSTLKIQPAKLEDSAVYLCASSLLRVSGETQYFGPGTRLLVL.

V and J are TRBV19 and TRBJ2-5; 12 bases align to TRBD2. The germline CDR1 and CDR2 sequences are LNHDA and SQIVND (reference sequence). The CDR3 length is 13 residues. V dropped 10 bases and J dropped 5; count of bases not matched to a gene: 5. The CDR3 region is CATRLAGVETQYF. The CDR3, as DNA: TGTGCCACAAGACTAGCGGGGGTTGAGACCCAGTACTTC. The entire variable domain, with the rest obtained from reference TRBV19 and TRBJ2-5, is as follows: DGGITQSPKYLFRKEGQNVTLSCEQNLNHDAMYWYRQDPGQGLRLIYYSQIVNDFQKGDIAEGYSVSREKKESFPLTVTSAQKNPTAFYLCATRLAGVETQYFGPGTRLLVL.

CDR3 sequence: CASSLGQFF. CDR3 bases: TGTGCCAGCAGCTTGGGGCAGTTCTTC. This rearrangement joins TRBV7-9 to TRBJ2-1; D gene uncertain. V was clipped by 3 bases and J by 12 bases, with 3 bases between them. This CDR3 is built from 9 residues. Germline V gene data show CDR1 as SEHNR and CDR2 as FQNEAQ (reference sequence).

The genes are TRBV6-5 and TRBJ2-7, with 8 bases that match TRBD1. Unmatched junction bases numbered 8, after V lost 2 bases and J lost 2 bases. In germline, CDR1 is MNHEY, CDR2 SVGAGI. This CDR3 region has 16 residues. CDR3 residues: CASSYRGQGAAYEQYF. The CDR3 DNA reads as TGTGCCAGCAGTTACCGTGGGCAGGGGGCTGCCTACGAGCAGTACTTC.

The J gene is TRBJ1-6, the V gene TRBV10-1; D gene ambiguous. V lost 9 bases, J lost 2 bases, and 26 bases lay in between. Looked up from germline, CDR1 is WNHNN and CDR2 is SYGVQD (reference sequence). CDR3 length: 19 amino acids. CDR3 protein: CARPECTRATRAYNSPLHF. The CDR3 DNA reads TGCGCCAGACCCGAGTGTACGAGGGCTACCCGGGCCTATAATTCACCCCTCCACTTT.

The CDR3 protein is CAWSPSLRINIQYF. CDR3 nucleotide sequence: TGTGCCTGGAGTCCGTCCCTGCGGATAAACATTCAGTACTTC. The chain uses TRBV30 and TRBJ2-4; no reliable D call. Germline assignment: CDR1 GTSNPN and CDR2 SVGIG (reference sequence). V was shortened by 2 bases and J by 6 bases, with 14 bases between the two germline ends. This CDR3 is built from 14 residues.

J is TRBJ2-1 and V is TRBV5-6, with TRBD2 matching 8 bases. V lost 3 bases to trimming and J lost 3 bases; unmatched junction nucleotides: 8. This CDR3 has 16 residues. Germline-derived CDR1 and CDR2 are SGHDT and YYEEEE. The CDR3 is CASSWDGGAIYNEQFF. CDR3 coding DNA: TGTGCCAGCAGCTGGGACGGGGGGGCCATCTACAATGAGCAGTTCTTC.

V is TRBV7-2 and J is TRBJ1-2; maybe TRBD1 (5 bases). The CDR3 is 15 amino acids. Trimming removed 4 bases at V and 3 bases at J, with 15 bases between. The germline V gene has CDR1 SGHTA and CDR2 FQGNSA. In DNA form, the CDR3 reads TGTGCCAGCAGCTATCGGAGGGACCTTGACTATGGCTACACCTTC. It is translated as CASSYRRDLDYGYTF. The entire variable domain, with the rest obtained from reference TRBV7-2 and TRBJ1-2, is as follows: GAGVSQSPSNKVTEKGKDVELRCDPISGHTALYWYRQSLGQGLEFLIYFQGNSAPDKSGLPSDRFSAERTGGSVSTLTIQRTQQEDSAVYLCASSYRRDLDYGYTFGSGTRLTVV.